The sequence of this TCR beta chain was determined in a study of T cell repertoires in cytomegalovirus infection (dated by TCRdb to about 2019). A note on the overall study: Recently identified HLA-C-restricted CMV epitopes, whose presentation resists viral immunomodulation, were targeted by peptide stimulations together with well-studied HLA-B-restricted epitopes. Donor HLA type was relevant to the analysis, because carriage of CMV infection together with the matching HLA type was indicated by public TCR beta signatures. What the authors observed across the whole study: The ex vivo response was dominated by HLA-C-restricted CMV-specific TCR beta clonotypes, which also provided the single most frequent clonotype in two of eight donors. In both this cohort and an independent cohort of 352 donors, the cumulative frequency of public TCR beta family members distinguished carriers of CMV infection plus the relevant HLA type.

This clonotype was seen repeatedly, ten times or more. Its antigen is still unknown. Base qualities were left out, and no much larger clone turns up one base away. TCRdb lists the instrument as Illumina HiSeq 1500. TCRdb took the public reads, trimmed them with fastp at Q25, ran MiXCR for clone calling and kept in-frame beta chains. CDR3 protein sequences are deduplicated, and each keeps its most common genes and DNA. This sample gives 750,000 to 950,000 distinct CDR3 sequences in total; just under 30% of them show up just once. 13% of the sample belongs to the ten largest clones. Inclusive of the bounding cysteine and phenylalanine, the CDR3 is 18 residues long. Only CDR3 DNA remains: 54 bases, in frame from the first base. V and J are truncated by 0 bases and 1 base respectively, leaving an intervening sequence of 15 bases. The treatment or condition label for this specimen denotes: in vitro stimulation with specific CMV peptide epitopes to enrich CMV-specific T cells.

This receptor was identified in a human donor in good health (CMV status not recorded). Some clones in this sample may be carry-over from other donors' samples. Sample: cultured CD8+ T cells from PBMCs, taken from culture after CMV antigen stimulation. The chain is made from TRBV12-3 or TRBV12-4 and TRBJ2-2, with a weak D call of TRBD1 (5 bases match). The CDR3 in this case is CASSLAMVRVLNTGELFF. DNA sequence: TGTGCCAGCAGTTTAGCGATGGTCAGGGTATTGAACACCGGGGAGCTGTTTTTT.